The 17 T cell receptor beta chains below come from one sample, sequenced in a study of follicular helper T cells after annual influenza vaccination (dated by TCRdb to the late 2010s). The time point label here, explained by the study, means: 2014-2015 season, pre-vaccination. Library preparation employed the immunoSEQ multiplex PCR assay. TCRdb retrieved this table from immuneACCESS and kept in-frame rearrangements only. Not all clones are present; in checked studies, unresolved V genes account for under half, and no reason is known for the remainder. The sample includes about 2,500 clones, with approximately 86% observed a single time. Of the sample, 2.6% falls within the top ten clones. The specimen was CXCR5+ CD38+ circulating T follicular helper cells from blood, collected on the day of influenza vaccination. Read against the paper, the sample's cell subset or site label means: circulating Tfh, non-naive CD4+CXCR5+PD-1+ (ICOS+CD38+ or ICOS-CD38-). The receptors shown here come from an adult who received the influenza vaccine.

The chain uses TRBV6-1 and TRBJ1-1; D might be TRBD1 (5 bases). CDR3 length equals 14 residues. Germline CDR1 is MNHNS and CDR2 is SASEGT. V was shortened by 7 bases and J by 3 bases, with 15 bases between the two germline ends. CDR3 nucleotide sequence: TGTGCCAGCAAAGGGGCCCTTGGGGACACTGAAGCTTTCTTT. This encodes CASKGALGDTEAFF.

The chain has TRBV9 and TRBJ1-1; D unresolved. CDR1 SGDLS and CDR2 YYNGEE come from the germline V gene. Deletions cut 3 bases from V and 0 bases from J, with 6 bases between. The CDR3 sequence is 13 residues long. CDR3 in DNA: TGTGCCAGCAGCGCACAAATGAACACTGAAGCTTTCTTT. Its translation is CASSAQMNTEAFF. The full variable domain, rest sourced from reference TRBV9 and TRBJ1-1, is DSGVTQTPKHLITATGQRVTLRCSPRSGDLSVYWYQQSLDQGLQFLIQYYNGEERAKGNILERFSAQQFPDLHSELNLSSLELGDSALYFCASSAQMNTEAFFGQGTRLTVV.

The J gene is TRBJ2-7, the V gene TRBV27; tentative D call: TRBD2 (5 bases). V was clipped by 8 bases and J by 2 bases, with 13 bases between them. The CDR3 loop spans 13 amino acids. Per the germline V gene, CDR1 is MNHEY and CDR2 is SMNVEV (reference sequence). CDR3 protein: CASRRGVAYEQYF. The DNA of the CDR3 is TGTGCCAGCCGCCGGGGAGTTGCCTACGAGCAGTACTTC.

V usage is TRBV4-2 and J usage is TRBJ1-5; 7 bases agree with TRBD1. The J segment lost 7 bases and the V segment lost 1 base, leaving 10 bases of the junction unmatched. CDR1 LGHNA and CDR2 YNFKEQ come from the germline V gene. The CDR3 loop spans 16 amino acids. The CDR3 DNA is TGTGCCAGCAGCCAAGCCCACAGGGGAGACGGCCAGCCCCAGCATTTT. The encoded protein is CASSQAHRGDGQPQHF.

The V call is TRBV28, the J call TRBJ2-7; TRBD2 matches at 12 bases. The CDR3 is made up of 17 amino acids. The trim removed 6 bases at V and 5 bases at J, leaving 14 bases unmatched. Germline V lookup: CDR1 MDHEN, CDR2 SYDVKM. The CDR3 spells CASRGTSGRIIIDEQYF. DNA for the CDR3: TGTGCCAGCAGGGGTACTAGCGGGAGGATCATAATCGACGAGCAGTACTTC.

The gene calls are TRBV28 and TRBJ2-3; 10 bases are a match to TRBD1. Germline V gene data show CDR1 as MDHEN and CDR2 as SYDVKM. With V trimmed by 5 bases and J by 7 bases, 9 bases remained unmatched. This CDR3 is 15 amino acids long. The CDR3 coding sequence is TGTGCCAGCAGTAGCGGACAGGGGGGTGGGAATACGCAGTATTTT. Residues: CASSSGQGGGNTQYF.

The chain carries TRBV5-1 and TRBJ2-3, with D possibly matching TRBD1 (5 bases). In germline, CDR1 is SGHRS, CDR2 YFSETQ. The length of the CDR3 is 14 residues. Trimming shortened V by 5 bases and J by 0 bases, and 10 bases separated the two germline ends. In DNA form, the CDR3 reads TGCGCCAGCAGGGAGACAGAGAGCACAGATACGCAGTATTTT. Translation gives CASRETESTDTQYF.

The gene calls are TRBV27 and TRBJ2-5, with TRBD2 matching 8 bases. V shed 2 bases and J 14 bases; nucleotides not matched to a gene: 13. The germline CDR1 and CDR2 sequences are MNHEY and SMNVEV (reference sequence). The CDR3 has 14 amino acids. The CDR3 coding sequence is TGTGCCAGCAGTTTAGGGCTAGCGGGTGAGGGGGGATACTTC. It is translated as CASSLGLAGEGGYF.

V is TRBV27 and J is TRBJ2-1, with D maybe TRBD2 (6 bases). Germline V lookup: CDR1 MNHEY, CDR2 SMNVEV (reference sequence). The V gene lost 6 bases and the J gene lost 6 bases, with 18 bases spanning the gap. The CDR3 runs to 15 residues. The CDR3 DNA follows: TGTGCCAGCAGCCCCACCGGGACTCATAGCAATGAGCAGTTCTTC. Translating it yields CASSPTGTHSNEQFF.

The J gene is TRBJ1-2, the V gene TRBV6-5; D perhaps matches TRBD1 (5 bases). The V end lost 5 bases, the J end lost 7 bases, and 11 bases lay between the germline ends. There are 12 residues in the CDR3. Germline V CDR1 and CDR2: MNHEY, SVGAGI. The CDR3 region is CASSARQSGYTF. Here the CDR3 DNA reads TGTGCCAGCAGTGCGCGACAGAGTGGCTACACCTTC.

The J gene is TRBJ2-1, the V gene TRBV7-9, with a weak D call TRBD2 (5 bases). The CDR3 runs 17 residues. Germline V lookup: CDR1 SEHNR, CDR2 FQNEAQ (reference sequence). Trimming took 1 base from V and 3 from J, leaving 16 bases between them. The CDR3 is CASSLVLRAEGYNEQFF. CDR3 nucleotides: TGTGCCAGCAGCTTAGTTTTGCGGGCTGAGGGCTACAATGAGCAGTTCTTC.

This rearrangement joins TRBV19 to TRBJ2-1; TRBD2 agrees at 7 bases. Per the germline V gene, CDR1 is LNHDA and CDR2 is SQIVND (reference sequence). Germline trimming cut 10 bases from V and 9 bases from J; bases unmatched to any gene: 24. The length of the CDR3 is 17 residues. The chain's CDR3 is CATSQRAGGSAVGEQFF. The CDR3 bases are TGTGCCACCTCACAACGCGCTGGCGGGAGTGCAGTTGGTGAGCAGTTCTTC.

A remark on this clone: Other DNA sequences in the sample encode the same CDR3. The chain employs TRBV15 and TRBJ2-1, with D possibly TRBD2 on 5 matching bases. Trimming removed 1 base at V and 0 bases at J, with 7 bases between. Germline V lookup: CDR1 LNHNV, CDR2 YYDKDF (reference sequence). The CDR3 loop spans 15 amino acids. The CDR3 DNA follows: TGTGCCACCAGCAGAGCCGGAGGCTCCTACAATGAGCAGTTCTTC. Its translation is CATSRAGGSYNEQFF.

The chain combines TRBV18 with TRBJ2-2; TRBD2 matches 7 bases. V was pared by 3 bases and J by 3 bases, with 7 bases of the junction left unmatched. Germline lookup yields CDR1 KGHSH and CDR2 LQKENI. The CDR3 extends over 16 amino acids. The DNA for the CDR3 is TGTGCCAGCTCACCGCTGAGCGGGACTGACACCGGGGAGCTGTTTTTT. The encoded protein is CASSPLSGTDTGELFF.

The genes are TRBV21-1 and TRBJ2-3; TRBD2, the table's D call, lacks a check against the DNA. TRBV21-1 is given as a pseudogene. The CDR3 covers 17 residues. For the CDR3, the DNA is TGTGCCAGCAGCAAGGGAGTGGGCGGGAGGGCCGGTGATACGCAGTATTTT. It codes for CASSKGVGGRAGDTQYF.

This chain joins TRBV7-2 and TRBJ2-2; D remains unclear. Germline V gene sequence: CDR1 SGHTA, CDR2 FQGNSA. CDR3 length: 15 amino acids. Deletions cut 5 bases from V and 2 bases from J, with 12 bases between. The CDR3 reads CASSPLRRNTGELFF. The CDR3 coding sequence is TGTGCCAGCAGCCCCCTGCGGAGAAACACCGGGGAGCTGTTTTTT.

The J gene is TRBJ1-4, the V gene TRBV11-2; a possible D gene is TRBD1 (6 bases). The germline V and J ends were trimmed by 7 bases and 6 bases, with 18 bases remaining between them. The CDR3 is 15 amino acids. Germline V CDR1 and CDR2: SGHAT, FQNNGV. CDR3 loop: CASTSSRQGYEKLFF. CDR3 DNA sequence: TGTGCCAGCACCTCCAGCAGGCAGGGGTATGAAAAACTGTTTTTT. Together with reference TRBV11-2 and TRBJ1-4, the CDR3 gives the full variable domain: EAGVAQSPRYKIIEKRQSVAFWCNPISGHATLYWYQQILGQGPKLLIQFQNNGVVDDSQLPKDRFSAERLKGVDSTLKIQPAKLEDSAVYLCASTSSRQGYEKLFFGSGTQLSVL.